This TCR beta chain was identified in a study of chemoradiotherapy in HPV16-positive cancers. Study at large: A couple of HPV16-positive patients' cells yielded candidate HPV-specific clones and common motifs. Overall study findings and caveats: Candidate HPV-specific clones and E7-related TCR motifs grew in tumor during treatment.

Regarding this clone: Its target is not known.

This CDR3 spans 14 amino acids. CDR1 is SGHTA, CDR2 FQGNSA, per germline. V lost 5 bases to trimming and J lost 5 bases, with 14 bases between them. Repertoires were sampled repeatedly during chemoradiotherapy. Sequencing was performed with immunoSEQ multiplex PCR; in TCRdb, only in-frame clones are kept and a portion is missing. The sample has 1,300 or so clones, roughly 80% seen once; the top ten hold about an eighth. The chain recombines TRBV7-2 with TRBJ2-3; D is possibly TRBD2 (6 bases). The sample here was tumor tissue, taken from a patient who underwent chemoradiotherapy. The sequence derives from a human donor with HPV-associated anogenital cancer. CDR3 protein: CASSPTRVRDTQYF. CDR3 nucleotides: TGTGCCAGCAGCCCGACTAGAGTCAGAGATACGCAGTATTTT.